The present T cell receptor beta chain was sequenced within a study of CD8+CD57+ T cells in acquired aplastic anemia. Background on the study: DNA per sorted CD4+ or CD8+ sample ranged roughly 0.17 to 27.4 ug, averaging around 3 ug.

Genomic DNA, the template, was used for profiling of the TCR beta VDJ and CDR3. TCRdb processed the reads anew with MiXCR; each CDR3 protein has one entry. The table records 200,000 to 250,000 distinct CDR3 sequences, around half of them present only once. Germline assignment: CDR1 MGHRA and CDR2 YSYEKL. Trimming cost V 1 base and J 2 bases, with 8 bases left between them. This CDR3 is built from 14 residues. This clonotype came up many times. Its antigen is not known. Patients sequenced had flow cytometry evidence of CD8+CD57+ cell expansion. Blood sampling was performed on the patients, and none of them had received therapy by then. Study-level results: The same twenty-nine CD8+ CDR3 sequences occurred in patients and in controls. CD8+ Simpson's diversity did not differ significantly between patients and controls.

V gene TRBV4-1 combines with J gene TRBJ1-2; D is possibly TRBD1 (6 bases). This TCR derives from a human donor with aplastic anemia. Sequencing was done on a sample of sorted CD4+, CD8+, or CD8+CD57+ T cells (not recorded which) from PBMCs. For the CDR3, the DNA is TGCGCCAGCAGCCAAGGGGACAAGAACTATGGCTACACCTTC. Encoded protein: CASSQGDKNYGYTF.